The source of this TCR beta chain is a study of control samples from healthy donors and cancer patients. V lost 3 bases to trimming and J lost 5 bases, with 14 bases between them. Germline-derived CDR1 and CDR2 are SGDLS and YYNGEE. CDR3 length equals 14 residues. Sequenced by immunoSEQ multiplex PCR; TCRdb stores in-frame clones only, minus some. The top ten clones hold roughly 3.4% of a sample with around 130,000 clones, roughly 88% of them seen once. Sequencing was carried out using blood. The TCR comes from a man in his fifties in good health. V and J are TRBV9 and TRBJ1-2, with D tentatively TRBD1 (5 bases). CDR3 DNA: TGTGCCAGCAGCGCACCCGGGGGGGTGTATGGCTACACCTTC. It codes for CASSAPGGVYGYTF. Based on the CDR3 plus reference TRBV9 and TRBJ1-2, the full variable domain is DSGVTQTPKHLITATGQRVTLRCSPRSGDLSVYWYQQSLDQGLQFLIQYYNGEERAKGNILERFSAQQFPDLHSELNLSSLELGDSALYFCASSAPGGVYGYTFGSGTRLTVV.